This T cell receptor beta chain was sequenced for a study of blood T cell repertoires in COVID-19 (dated by TCRdb to the early 2020s). Notes on the research overall: Samples covering the acute and convalescent phases of COVID-19 were provided by collaborators in the United States, Italy and Spain. The prospective study material was composed of cDNA or gDNA derived from T cells, B-cell-depleted T cells, or PBMCs. Subjects who had been exposed to COVID-19, were actively infected with it, or had recovered from it provided the deeply sampled blood TCRbeta repertoires that made up the dataset. The repertoires were released in a freely available public database meant as a resource for research on the immune response to SARS-CoV-2. Samples came from the ongoing ImmuneRACE study (first 160 participants) plus 1,254 subjects from 6 global collaborators. A de-identified subject ID, COVID-19 status, age in years and sex were almost always included in the sample metadata. HLA class I and class II types, where available, came from metadata supplied by the sample provider rather than from assay-based typing. The study at large found these results: How much clinical and demographic metadata was included differed by source and by participant, and the metadata was provided uncurated.

As to this clone: It lacks a known antigen. Within one base of it there is no much larger clone, and no base qualities were kept.

For this chain, trimming is 6 bases at the V end and 4 bases at the J end, and the number of junction bases without a gene match is 1. Measured from the cysteine to the phenylalanine, the CDR3 is 13 residues long. Only the CDR3 part of the read is kept: 39 bases, read in frame from the first base. Taken from the germline V gene (reference sequence), the CDR1 and CDR2 loops are LGHDT and YNNKEL. The immunoSEQ Assay, a bias-controlled multiplex PCR, was used to amplify TCRbeta CDR3 regions from genomic DNA. In the paper's pipeline: The number of nucleated cells in each sample was estimated by amplification of reference gene primers within the assay. Sequence reads were collapsed and filtered to measure the absolute abundance of every unique TCRbeta CDR3 rearrangement. For each sample, productive Simpson clonality was calculated as the square root of Simpson's diversity index across productive rearrangements. Imported from immuneACCESS, the table was reduced by TCRdb to in-frame sequences with V and J called. These copies leave out some clones; in studies compared against another copy, an unresolved V gene accounts for under half, and the cause of the remainder is not known. V and J calls and clone size are as listed in that table; D and trimming were resolved from the DNA. The sample data list 300,000 to 350,000 clones, and about nine tenths of these were observed just once. Approximately 0.93% of the sample goes to the ten largest clones.

Participants in the prospective study were aged 18 to 89 years, lived in 20 to 25 United States geographic areas, and enrolled through a virtual design. In the prospective study, cohorts were assigned on the basis of participant-reported clinical history obtained from a screening survey and a study questionnaire. A participant counted as exposed if, within 2 weeks of entering the study, that participant had been in contact with someone who had a PCR-confirmed or clinician-diagnosed COVID-19 case. Mobile phlebotomists in the prospective study collected whole blood, serum and a nasopharyngeal or oropharyngeal swab from every participant. Additional blood draws and questionnaires over an approximately 2-month period could optionally be provided by prospective study participants. Prospective study blood samples were shipped either frozen or at room temperature before DNA extraction.

Sequenced sample: PBMCs or T cells enriched from blood (not recorded which). The rearrangement combines TRBV3-1 (or the pseudogene TRBV3-2) with TRBJ2-1; TRBD2 fits 9 bases in the junction. The source of this sequence is a woman aged 30 to 39 who had been exposed to COVID-19. The sequence in DNA is TGTGCCAGCAGGACTAGCGGATACAATGAGCAGTTCTTC. This yields the protein CASRTSGYNEQFF.